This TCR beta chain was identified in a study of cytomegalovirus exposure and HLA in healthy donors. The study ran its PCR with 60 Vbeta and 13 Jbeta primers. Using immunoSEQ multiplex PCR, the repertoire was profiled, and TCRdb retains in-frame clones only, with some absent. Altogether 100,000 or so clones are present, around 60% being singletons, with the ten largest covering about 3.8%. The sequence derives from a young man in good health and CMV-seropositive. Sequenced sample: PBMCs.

CDR3 in DNA: TGTGCCAGCAGCCCCTACGATCCGGGACAACAACGGGGTGGCTACACCTTC. This sequence encodes CASSPYDPGQQRGGYTF. The rearrangement links TRBV14 to TRBJ1-2; D possibly corresponds to TRBD1 (6 bases). V lost 4 bases and J lost 7, with 25 bases in between. CDR1 and CDR2 (germline): SGHDN, FVKESK. This CDR3 comprises 17 residues.